These 6 T cell receptor beta chains were all obtained from the same sample, sequenced in a study of OX40 agonist ivuxolimab in advanced cancers. Clones were read by immunoSEQ multiplex PCR, and TCRdb kept only the in-frame ones, dropping some. This table holds over 75,000 clones, 90% to 95% found once. The sequenced sample was CD4+ or CD8+ T cells sorted from blood, obtained in a trial of the OX40 agonist ivuxolimab. The receptors derive from an adult with an advanced solid tumor such as melanoma, head and neck, liver or kidney cancer.

On this clone itself: The junction departs from germline at one end; a sequencing error may be responsible. The chain links TRBV28 to TRBJ1-2; D ambiguous. The CDR3 runs to 13 residues. Germline assignment: CDR1 MDHEN and CDR2 SYDVKM. The CDR3 loop is CASRPGGGRVGFF. For the CDR3, the DNA is TGTGCCAGCAGACCAGGAGGAGGTAGAGTGGGGTTCTTC.

The V call is TRBV5-6, the J call TRBJ2-1, with 8 bases identical to TRBD1. V lost 5 bases to trimming and J lost 9 bases; unmatched junction nucleotides: 7. The germline CDR1 and CDR2 sequences are SGHDT and YYEEEE. The CDR3 has 13 amino acids. CDR3 sequence: CASRRHRGIEQFF. CDR3 sequence (DNA): TGTGCCAGCAGACGCCACAGGGGGATTGAGCAGTTCTTC.

The CDR3 sequence is CASRLRTGGAPTNEKLFF. The CDR3 DNA reads TGTGCCAGCAGGTTGAGAACAGGGGGAGCCCCAACTAATGAAAAACTGTTTTTT. This rearrangement joins TRBV28 to TRBJ1-4, with 8 bases identical to TRBD1. Germline V CDR1 and CDR2: MDHEN, SYDVKM. This CDR3 is built from 18 residues. The junction had 12 bases not matched to a gene; V was cut back by 6 bases and J by 0 bases.

The rearrangement links TRBV29-1 to TRBJ1-1; D unclear. There are 13 residues in the CDR3. Germline V gives CDR1 SQVTM, CDR2 ANQGSEA. V dropped 3 bases and J dropped 0 bases, with 8 bases sitting between them. The CDR3 sequence is CSVERQLNTEAFF. The DNA for the CDR3 is TGCAGCGTTGAGAGGCAATTGAACACTGAAGCTTTCTTT.

The V call is TRBV7-6, the J call TRBJ2-3; a possible D gene is TRBD1 (5 bases). The CDR3 has 16 residues. The V gene's germline CDR1 is SGHVS and CDR2 FNYEAQ. With 0 bases removed from V and 0 bases from J, the gap between germline ends came to 10 bases. In DNA form, the CDR3 reads TGTGCCAGCAGCTTAGCGAGACAGACTAGCACAGATACGCAGTATTTT. It specifies CASSLARQTSTDTQYF.

The gene calls are TRBV11-3 and TRBJ2-3; D perhaps matches TRBD1 (6 bases). CDR1 is SGHNT and CDR2 is YENEEA in the germline V gene. This CDR3 is 15 amino acids long. V was trimmed by 4 bases and J by 0 bases, leaving 11 bases between them. CDR3 in amino acids: CASSSRQESTDTQYF. The CDR3 DNA is TGTGCCAGCAGCTCGAGACAGGAGAGCACAGATACGCAGTATTTT.